The following is a TCR beta chain sequence with its context. This sample was taken from a study of PD-1 blockade in classical Hodgkin lymphoma. Sequenced by immunoSEQ multiplex PCR; TCRdb stores in-frame clones only, minus some. Of 10,000 to 15,000 clones in the sample, around 83% were seen once. The time point: cycle 4 day 1 (C4D1), after 5 to 7 weeks of nivolumab. All trial patients relapsed after autologous stem cell transplantation. Magnetic negative selection of thawed PBMCs was the method by which CD4+ T cells were purified. Per germline, CDR1 DFQATT and CDR2 SNEGSKA (reference sequence). Trimming shortened V by 5 bases and J by 7 bases, and 9 bases separated the two germline ends. The CDR3 is made up of 11 amino acids.

This TCR came from a human donor with classical Hodgkin lymphoma. Here the sequenced sample was CD4+ T cells from blood, taken before the fourth cycle of nivolumab. The chain links TRBV20-1 to TRBJ2-1, with D unclear. CDR3 residues: CSASPQNEQFF. Here the CDR3 DNA reads TGCAGTGCTTCGCCACAGAATGAGCAGTTCTTC.